The sequence of this TCR beta chain was determined in a study of CD8+ T cells in alopecia areata. Across the study: Each day, treated patients took oral tofacitinib twice, at 5 to 10 mg per dose. General observations from the study: Besides other cells, scalp samples also yield sequences of resident alphabeta T cells from normal skin.

Samples from alopecia areata patients were lesional scalp punch biopsies and peripheral blood. A FACSAria was used to sort CD4+ and CD8+ T cells. These cells came from PBMCs. Comment on this clone: Its antigen is as yet unknown.

The J segment lost 4 bases and the V segment lost 6 bases, leaving 4 bases of the junction unmatched. The CDR3 contains 14 residues. The germline V gene encodes CDR1 MNHEY and CDR2 SVGAGI. Investigators isolated RNA and reverse transcribed it into cDNA to act as the sequencing template. Measured with immunoSEQ multiplex PCR; TCRdb has only the in-frame clones, and not every one. The repertoire holds about 98,000 clones, with roughly 42% as singletons. The source is a human donor with alopecia areata. The sequenced sample consisted of CD4+ T cells sorted from blood. The chain carries TRBV6-5 and TRBJ2-2, with 8 bases lining up with TRBD1. CDR3 DNA sequence: TGTGCCAGCAGCATCGACAGGGGCACCGGGGAGCTGTTTTTT. As protein: CASSIDRGTGELFF.